These 22 T cell receptor beta chains came from one sample sequenced in a study of CD4 T cells in relation to SARS-CoV-2 and coronaviruses. These receptors are not linked to any known antigen. Data came from immunoSEQ multiplex PCR; TCRdb stores just in-frame clones and leaves some out. The sample consists of about 43,000 clones, over 75% of them appearing once. The sequencing input was naive CD4+ T cells from PBMCs, cultured in vitro. Described subset: naive CD4+ T cells isolated by negative enrichment. The receptors were sampled from an adult with COVID-19.

The chain employs TRBV28 and TRBJ2-3; 7 bases line up with TRBD2. J was trimmed by 9 bases and V by 2 bases; bases with no gene match: 11. The CDR3 totals 15 residues. The germline V gene encodes CDR1 MDHEN and CDR2 SYDVKM. The CDR3 protein is CASSLRPAGDRTQYF. The CDR3 nucleotides are TGTGCCAGCAGTTTAAGGCCCGCGGGAGATAGGACGCAGTATTTT.

V is TRBV23-1 and J is TRBJ1-2; D is uncertain. TRBV23-1 counts as an open reading frame of uncertain function. The V end was cut by 8 bases, the J end by 9 bases, with 13 bases between. The CDR3 loop spans 11 amino acids. Here the CDR3 reads CASGLRYSYTF. CDR3 nucleotide sequence: TGCGCCAGCGGGTTACGATATAGCTACACCTTC.

This rearrangement joins TRBV10-2 to TRBJ2-3; 11 bases agree with TRBD2. With V trimmed by 1 base and J by 3 bases, 6 bases remained unmatched. Germline lookup yields CDR1 WSHSY and CDR2 SAAADI. This CDR3 is 17 amino acids long. CDR3 in amino acids: CASSEYQLAGETDTQYF. CDR3 coding DNA: TGCGCCAGCAGTGAGTACCAACTAGCGGGAGAAACAGATACGCAGTATTTT.

The rearrangement links TRBV19 to TRBJ2-5; 10 bases agree with TRBD1. Germline V CDR1 and CDR2: LNHDA, SQIVND (reference sequence). The CDR3 has 16 residues. Trimming cost V 1 base and J 4 bases; bases outside gene matches: 6. CDR3 region: CASSIARDRGRETQYF. CDR3 coding DNA: TGTGCCAGTAGTATAGCCCGGGACAGGGGAAGAGAGACCCAGTACTTC.

This chain joins TRBV2 and TRBJ2-1, with TRBD2 matching over 8 bases. Per germline, CDR1 SNHLY and CDR2 FYNNEI. The CDR3 contains 14 residues. The ends lost 9 bases at V and 2 bases at J; junction bases unmatched: 6. As DNA, the CDR3 is TGTGCCAGTGGAACAGCGGGGGCCTACAATGAGCAGTTCTTC. Protein sequence: CASGTAGAYNEQFF.

V and J are TRBV6-6 and TRBJ1-2; D is uncertain. Looked up from germline, CDR1 is MNHNY and CDR2 is SVGAGI (reference sequence). Trimming took off 6 bases at V and 4 bases at J, with 15 bases between the two ends. This CDR3 has 14 amino acids. CDR3 protein: CASRKKDGSYGYTF. The CDR3 nucleotides read TGTGCCAGCAGAAAAAAGGACGGAAGCTATGGCTACACCTTC.

The CDR3 DNA follows: TGTGCCAGTAGTATAGATGCAAAACTTCCTACCTACGAGCAGTACTTC. Translated, it gives CASSIDAKLPTYEQYF. The genes are TRBV19 and TRBJ2-7; no clear D. V lost 0 bases and J lost 2, with 14 bases in between. The CDR3 sequence is 16 residues long. Germline values: CDR1 LNHDA, CDR2 SQIVND (reference sequence). Looking up the rest from reference TRBV19 and TRBJ2-7 gives the full variable domain: DGGITQSPKYLFRKEGQNVTLSCEQNLNHDAMYWYRQDPGQGLRLIYYSQIVNDFQKGDIAEGYSVSREKKESFPLTVTSAQKNPTAFYLCASSIDAKLPTYEQYFGPGTRLTVT.

V and J are TRBV28 and TRBJ1-3; 8 bases are a match to TRBD1. CDR3 length equals 17 residues. CDR1 and CDR2 from the germline V gene are MDHEN and SYDVKM. J was trimmed by 6 bases and V by 5 bases; bases with no gene match: 15. The CDR3 here is CASSPPIRGLGVNTIYF. CDR3 nucleotides: TGTGCCAGCAGTCCCCCGATCAGGGGGCTTGGTGTAAACACCATATATTTT.

The chain couples TRBV5-1 to TRBJ2-1; 10 bases line up with TRBD2. Per the germline V gene, CDR1 is SGHRS and CDR2 is YFSETQ. Unmatched junction bases numbered 5, after V lost 5 bases and J lost 3 bases. The CDR3 totals 15 residues. In DNA, the CDR3 is TGCGCCAGCAGTCCTCTAGCGGGAGTCTACAATGAGCAGTTCTTC. Translation gives CASSPLAGVYNEQFF.

The J gene is TRBJ1-5, the V gene TRBV19; TRBD1 might be the D (6 bases). V lost 1 base and J lost 6, with 10 bases in between. Germline V gene lookup returns CDR1 LNHDA and CDR2 SQIVND (reference sequence). The CDR3 covers 14 residues. CDR3 protein: CASSIVGGGQPQHF. The CDR3 region has the DNA TGTGCCAGTAGTATAGTGGGGGGCGGTCAGCCCCAGCATTTT.

The chain is built from TRBV5-1 and TRBJ1-1; TRBD1 matches 10 bases. This CDR3 has 14 residues. CDR1 is SGHRS and CDR2 is YFSETQ in the germline V gene. J was trimmed by 3 bases and V by 5 bases; bases with no gene match: 4. The CDR3 protein is CASSIGQGDTEAFF. The DNA for the CDR3 is TGCGCCAGCAGTATTGGACAGGGGGACACTGAAGCTTTCTTT.

The genes are TRBV5-4 and TRBJ2-5, with D possibly matching TRBD1 (6 bases). V lost 4 bases to trimming and J lost 2 bases, with 12 bases between them. The CDR3 covers 14 residues. Germline V gene sequence: CDR1 SGHNT, CDR2 YYREEE (reference sequence). In DNA form, the CDR3 reads TGTGCCAGCAGCCCGCGAACAGGGCAAGAGACCCAGTACTTC. It specifies CASSPRTGQETQYF. The variable domain in full, completed from reference TRBV5-4 and TRBJ2-5, reads ETGVTQSPTHLIKTRGQQVTLRCSSQSGHNTVSWYQQALGQGPQFIFQYYREEENGRGNFPPRFSGLQFPNYSSELNVNALELDDSALYLCASSPRTGQETQYFGPGTRLLVL.

The chain couples TRBV7-2 to TRBJ2-1; D remains ambiguous. Germline V CDR1 and CDR2: SGHTA, FQGNSA. V shed 5 bases and J shed 11 bases, with 13 bases lying between them. The CDR3 consists of 12 residues. This chain's CDR3 is CASSPDSGKQFF. The CDR3 nucleotides read TGTGCCAGCAGCCCGGATTCAGGTAAGCAGTTCTTC.

The V call is TRBV19, the J call TRBJ2-1; possibly TRBD2 for D (6 bases). This CDR3 comprises 14 residues. Trimming shortened V by 0 bases and J by 12 bases, and 15 bases separated the two germline ends. Germline loops: CDR1 LNHDA, CDR2 SQIVND (reference sequence). The CDR3 is CASSIDPKGGRQFF. The CDR3 DNA sequence: TGTGCCAGTAGTATAGATCCAAAGGGAGGTAGGCAGTTCTTC.

J is TRBJ2-1 and V is TRBV6-1, with D perhaps matching TRBD1 (6 bases). The germline V gene encodes CDR1 MNHNS and CDR2 SASEGT. This CDR3 is built from 18 residues. Trimming removed 2 bases from V and 3 bases from J, with 20 bases in between. CDR3 residues: CASSEPYDRKVNYNEQFF. CDR3 DNA sequence: TGTGCCAGCAGTGAACCCTATGACAGGAAAGTGAACTACAATGAGCAGTTCTTC.

The V gene is TRBV6-1, the J gene TRBJ2-7; D remains unclear. The germline V gene encodes CDR1 MNHNS and CDR2 SASEGT. V lost 1 base and J lost 5, with 9 bases in between. This CDR3 region has 13 residues. CDR3 amino acids: CASSEGAGDEQYF. The CDR3 nucleotides read TGTGCCAGCAGTGAAGGGGCAGGAGACGAGCAGTACTTC.

This chain uses TRBV24-1 with TRBJ2-5; D uncertain. The germline V gene has CDR1 KGHDR and CDR2 SFDVKD. Trimming stripped 3 bases from V and 5 bases from J, with 12 bases between. The CDR3 contains 14 residues. This CDR3 is CATSDRNPVETQYF. The CDR3 nucleotides read TGTGCCACCAGTGATCGAAACCCAGTGGAGACCCAGTACTTC.

The CDR3 region has the DNA TGCGCCAGCAGCCAAGACTGGGACGCTTCGAACACCGGGGAGCTGTTTTTT. Protein sequence: CASSQDWDASNTGELFF. This chain connects TRBV4-3 to TRBJ2-2; the D call may be TRBD1 or TRBD2 (5 bases each). CDR3 length: 17 residues. The V end was cut by 0 bases, the J end by 0 bases, with 11 bases between. From germline, CDR1 is LGHNA and CDR2 YSLEER.

The V call is TRBV5-6, the J call TRBJ2-7; 10 bases agree with TRBD2. The CDR3 runs 15 residues. Trimming removed 2 bases from V and 3 bases from J; junction bases left unmatched: 5. From germline, CDR1 is SGHDT and CDR2 YYEEEE. The CDR3 reads CASSFWTSGNYEQYF. For the CDR3, the DNA is TGTGCCAGCAGCTTCTGGACTAGCGGAAACTACGAGCAGTACTTC. The full variable domain, its missing parts supplied by reference TRBV5-6 and TRBJ2-7, is DAGVTQSPTHLIKTRGQQVTLRCSPKSGHDTVSWYQQALGQGPQFIFQYYEEEERQRGNFPDRFSGHQFPNYSSELNVNALLLGDSALYLCASSFWTSGNYEQYFGPGTRLTVT.

The rearrangement links TRBV18 to TRBJ1-3; possibly TRBD1 for D (5 bases). Trimming took 2 bases from V and 0 from J, leaving 11 bases between them. This CDR3 is 16 amino acids long. Germline V gene data show CDR1 as KGHSH and CDR2 as LQKENI. The CDR3 loop is CASSPETAPSGNTIYF. The CDR3 bases are TGTGCCAGCTCACCAGAGACAGCTCCCTCTGGAAACACCATATATTTT. Based on the CDR3 plus reference TRBV18 and TRBJ1-3, the full variable domain is NAGVMQNPRHLVRRRGQEARLRCSPMKGHSHVYWYRQLPEEGLKFMVYLQKENIIDESGMPKERFSAEFPKEGPSILRIQQVVRGDSAAYFCASSPETAPSGNTIYFGEGSWLTVV.

This chain joins TRBV5-4 and TRBJ2-7, with D perhaps TRBD2 (5 bases). The CDR3 extends over 15 amino acids. CDR1 is SGHNT, CDR2 YYREEE, per germline (reference sequence). Between the trimmed V and J ends, which lost 0 bases and 0 bases, there was a span of 10 bases. CDR3 amino acids: CASSLGRESSYEQYF. The CDR3 nucleotides read TGTGCCAGCAGCTTGGGTCGGGAAAGCTCCTACGAGCAGTACTTC.

V and J are TRBV4-2 and TRBJ2-1; no clear D gene. The CDR3 length is 16 residues. Germline values: CDR1 LGHNA, CDR2 YNFKEQ. Trimming cost V 4 bases and J 0 bases, with 13 bases left between them. The CDR3 DNA reads TGTGCCAGCAGCCTGCGGACGGATATCTCCTACAATGAGCAGTTCTTC. Amino acid sequence: CASSLRTDISYNEQFF.